This T cell receptor beta chain was captured by sequencing in a study of T-cell memory formation after mild COVID-19. Study in general: Largely, the TCR clusters proved donor specific. General study results and limits: Pre-infection memory contained some responding clones, which suggested that cross-reactive memory had joined. Shrinking CD4+ clones were chiefly CM and EM; CD8+ ones were chiefly EMRA.

Trimming cost V 1 base and J 4 bases, with 13 bases left between them. Per the germline V gene, CDR1 is SGHTA and CDR2 is FQGTGA. The CDR3 consists of 15 residues. Comments on this clonotype: Its antigen is not identified.

After 5'RACE with constant-segment primers, TCR alpha and TCR beta cDNA libraries carrying sample barcodes and UMIs were obtained. TCRdb reprocessed the 5' RACE reads via MiXCR and lists one record per CDR3 protein. Here the sample spans about 350,000 distinct CDR3 sequences, around 28% being singletons. The rearrangement joins TRBV7-3 to TRBJ1-2; no clear D gene. The receptor comes from an adult woman who had mild COVID-19 (a few samples of this study predate the infection). Cell type and time point are not known. The sequencing input was PBMCs or a T cell subset sorted from them (not recorded which). CDR3 residues: CASSLNGKSFYGYTF. CDR3 bases: TGTGCCAGCAGCTTAAATGGGAAGTCCTTCTATGGCTACACCTTC.